The 2 T cell receptor beta chains reported below all come from one sample, sequenced in a study of tissue T cells after allogeneic stem cell transplantation. Clones were sequenced by immunoSEQ multiplex PCR, and TCRdb holds only the in-frame ones, with some missing. In the table there are about 22,000 clones, roughly 72% of which are singletons. The sample comprised spleen. The receptors here all came from a female BALB/c mouse in good health. This strain's MHC haplotype is H2-d.

Remarks on this clone: Here the gene names and germline are mouse. The CDR3 end falls 1 residue outside the read, so it is completed with the germline J gene. This chain connects TRBV4 to TRBJ1-4, with D unclear. The CDR3 loop spans 11 amino acids. V lost 5 bases and J lost 11, with 9 bases in between. Germline CDR1 LGHDT, CDR2 YNNKQL (reference sequence). The CDR3 region is CASSRVERLFF. The sequenced part of the CDR3 DNA is TGTGCCAGCAGCCGAGTCGAGAGATTATTT.

As regards this clone: These gene names are mouse names. The sequenced fragment ends 1 residue before the CDR3 boundary, so the rest is inferred from the germline J gene. This specimen includes other DNA sequences encoding the same CDR3. This chain uses TRBV13-2 with TRBJ2-7; 7 nucleotides line up with TRBD2. Germline CDR1 and CDR2: NNHNN and SYGAGS (reference sequence). J lost 1 base, V lost 5 bases, and 3 bases had no gene match. The CDR3 length is 13 residues. This CDR3 is CASGPGLSYEQYF. The covered CDR3 bases are TGTGCCAGCGGGCCGGGACTGTCCTATGAACAGTAC.